Presented here are 6 T cell receptor beta chains from one specimen sequenced in a study of T cell repertoires in cytomegalovirus infection. TCRdb re-called the reads through MiXCR, storing one row per CDR3 protein. There are 650,000 to 900,000 distinct CDR3 sequences in the sample; roughly 29% occur only once, and over 10% lies in the top ten. Their antigens remain unidentified. Sample: cultured CD8+ T cells from PBMCs, taken from culture after CMV antigen stimulation. The receptors here all came from a human donor in good health (CMV status not recorded). Some clones in this sample may be carry-over from other donors' samples.

This clonotype came up once. V usage is TRBV20-1 and J usage is TRBJ1-1, with 9 nucleotides matching TRBD1. Germline V gene sequence: CDR1 DFQATT, CDR2 SNEGSKA (reference sequence). J lost 7 bases, V lost 0 bases, and 6 bases had no gene match. CDR3 length equals 14 residues. CDR3 protein: CSAREVGQGIEAFF. CDR3 sequence (DNA): TGCAGTGCTAGAGAAGTGGGACAGGGAATTGAAGCTTTCTTT.

This clonotype has a handful of counts. V is TRBV20-1 and J is TRBJ2-1; D possibly corresponds to TRBD2 (5 bases). The germline V gene has CDR1 DFQATT and CDR2 SNEGSKA (reference sequence). The CDR3 extends over 15 amino acids. V lost 1 base and J lost 5, with 15 bases in between. This CDR3 is CSARGLTGVNNEQFF. Written as DNA, the CDR3 is TGCAGTGCTAGAGGTCTAACCGGGGTTAACAATGAGCAGTTCTTC.

The chain employs TRBV29-1 and TRBJ1-1; D gene unclear. The CDR3 extends over 13 amino acids. Germline-derived CDR1 and CDR2 are SQVTM and ANQGSEA. V was pared by 3 bases and J by 2 bases, with 10 bases between. The CDR3: CSVDLAINTEAFF. DNA of the CDR3: TGCAGCGTTGATCTGGCCATAAACACTGAAGCTTTCTTT.

The sample holds a few counts of this clonotype. V usage is TRBV2 and J usage is TRBJ1-2, with 8 nucleotides matching TRBD1. V trimming: 2 bases; J trimming: 4 bases; junction bases outside the gene matches: 6. The CDR3 spans 15 residues. Germline loops: CDR1 SNHLY, CDR2 FYNNEI. The CDR3: CASSESRQGLYGYTF. The CDR3 DNA follows: TGTGCCAGCAGTGAATCCCGACAGGGGCTCTATGGCTACACCTTC. Based on the CDR3 plus reference TRBV2 and TRBJ1-2, the full variable domain is EPEVTQTPSHQVTQMGQEVILRCVPISNHLYFYWYRQILGQKVEFLVSFYNNEISEKSEIFDDQFSVERPDGSNFTLKIRSTKLEDSAMYFCASSESRQGLYGYTFGSGTRLTVV.

Only a few counts were recorded for this clonotype. The chain has TRBV25-1 and TRBJ2-3; D is unresolved. The length of the CDR3 is 14 residues. Germline V CDR1 and CDR2: MGHDK, SYGVNS. Trimming pared 2 bases from V and 2 bases from J, leaving 8 bases between. This CDR3 reads CASSERRPTDTQYF. CDR3 in DNA: TGTGCCAGCAGTGAAAGACGGCCCACAGATACGCAGTATTTT.

The CDR3 spells CASSDISGANVLTF. The CDR3 bases are TGTGCCAGCAGTGACATATCTGGGGCCAACGTCCTGACTTTC. The chain uses TRBV6-4 and TRBJ2-6, with D uncertain. Trimming stripped 2 bases from V and 1 base from J, with 3 bases between. CDR1 MRHNA and CDR2 SNTAGT come from the germline V gene. The length of the CDR3 is 14 residues.